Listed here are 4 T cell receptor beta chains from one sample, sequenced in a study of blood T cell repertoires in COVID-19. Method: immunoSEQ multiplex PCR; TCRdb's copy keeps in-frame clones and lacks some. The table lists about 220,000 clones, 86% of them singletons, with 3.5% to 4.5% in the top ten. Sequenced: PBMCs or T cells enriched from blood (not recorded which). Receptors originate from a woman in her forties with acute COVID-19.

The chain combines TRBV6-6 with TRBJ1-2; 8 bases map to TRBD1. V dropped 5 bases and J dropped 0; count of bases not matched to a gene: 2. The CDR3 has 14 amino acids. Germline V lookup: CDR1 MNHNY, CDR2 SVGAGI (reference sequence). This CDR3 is CASSRQGTNYGYTF. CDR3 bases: TGTGCCAGCAGTCGACAGGGGACTAACTATGGCTACACCTTC.

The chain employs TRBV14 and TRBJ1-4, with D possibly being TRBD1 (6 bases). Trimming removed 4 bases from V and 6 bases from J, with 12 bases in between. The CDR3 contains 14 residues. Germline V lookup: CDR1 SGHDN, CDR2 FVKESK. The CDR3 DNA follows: TGTGCCAGCAGCCTGGGGCAGGGGTATGAAAAACTGTTTTTT. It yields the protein CASSLGQGYEKLFF.

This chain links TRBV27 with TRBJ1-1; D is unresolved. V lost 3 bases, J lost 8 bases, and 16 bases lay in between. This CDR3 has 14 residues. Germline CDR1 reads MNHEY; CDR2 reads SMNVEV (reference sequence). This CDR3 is CASSFNGGREEAFF. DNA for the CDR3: TGTGCCAGCAGTTTTAACGGTGGGAGAGAGGAAGCTTTCTTT.

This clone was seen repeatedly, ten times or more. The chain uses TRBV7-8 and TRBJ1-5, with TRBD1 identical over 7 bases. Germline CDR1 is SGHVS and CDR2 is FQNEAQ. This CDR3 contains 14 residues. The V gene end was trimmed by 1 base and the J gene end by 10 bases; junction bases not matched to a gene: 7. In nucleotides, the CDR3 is TGTGCCAGCAGCTTAGTCGGGACAGAGTATCCCCAGCATTTT. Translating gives CASSLVGTEYPQHF. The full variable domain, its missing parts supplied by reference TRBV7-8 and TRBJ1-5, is GAGVSQSPRYKVAKRGQDVALRCDPISGHVSLFWYQQALGQGPEFLTYFQNEAQLDKSGLPSDRFFAERPEGSVSTLKIQRTQQEDSAVYLCASSLVGTEYPQHFGDGTRLSIL.